These T cell receptor beta chains were read from a single sample in a study of control samples from healthy donors and cancer patients. TCRdb's copy holds only in-frame clones and misses some; the assay was immunoSEQ multiplex PCR. Counted here are tens of thousands of clones, about four fifths occurring once; the ten biggest clones make up around 2.8%. Sequencing was performed on PBMCs. Receptors originate from a woman in her forties or fifties with lung cancer. CDR3s include the opening cysteine and the closing phenylalanine or tryptophan. Each record gives: V gene, J gene, clone size, D gene, CDR3 DNA, CDR3 protein. D genes are given only for firm matches. A clone size is listed for some rows: how often the clone was seen (once, few, many), or a class if it is expanded.

TRBV30,TRBJ1-5,few,TRBD1,TGTGCCTGGAGTGGCCAGGGGGATCAGCCCCAGCATTTT,CAWSGQGDQPQHF
TRBV5-6,TRBJ1-1,-,-,TGTGCCAGCAGCCTACAGGGTGGGAACACTGAAGCTTTCTTT,CASSLQGGNTEAFF
TRBV28,TRBJ1-2,-,TRBD1,TGTGCCAGCAGTTTATCCGGCAGGGGGAACTATGGCTACACCTTC,CASSLSGRGNYGYTF
TRBV28,TRBJ1-2,-,-,TGTGCCAGCAGCATATTATTCAGGGACTATGGCTACACCTTC,CASSILFRDYGYTF
TRBV30,TRBJ2-5,-,TRBD2,TGTGCCTGGACTGGGGGGAGGGTGGGAGAGACCCAGTACTTC,CAWTGGRVGETQYF
TRBV6-5,TRBJ2-3,-,TRBD1,TGTGCCAGTTTTGCAGGGGGTAGTTTCACAGATACGCAGTATTTT,CASFAGGSFTDTQYF
TRBV7-2,TRBJ1-2,-,-,TGTGCCAGCAGCTTTTGGAGGGGTGACAGTTCGCCCAATAACTATGGCTACACCTTC,CASSFWRGDSSPNNYGYTF
TRBV7-8,TRBJ2-5,-,TRBD1,TGTGCCAGCAGCATAGGGACAGCCGAAGAGACCCAGTACTTC,CASSIGTAEETQYF
TRBV5-8,TRBJ1-5,once,-,TGTGCCAGCAGCTTGGTCGTACTGGGGCTTAGCAATCAGCCCCAGCATTTT,CASSLVVLGLSNQPQHF
TRBV4-3,TRBJ2-3,-,-,TGCGCCAGCAGCCAAGGGACAAGCACAGATACGCAGTATTTT,CASSQGTSTDTQYF